The 14 T cell receptor beta chains below were found in one sample sequenced in a study of T cell responses to AZD1222 COVID-19 vaccine. Assay: immunoSEQ multiplex PCR; the TCRdb copy retains only in-frame clones and omits some. The table records some 74,000 clones, about 90% of them present only once. Sequenced material: peripheral blood, taken 28 days after the second AZD1222 dose. The origin of the receptors is an adult who received the AZD1222 COVID-19 vaccine.

J is TRBJ2-1 and V is TRBV5-1; the D gene is possibly TRBD2 (5 bases). The CDR3 extends over 13 amino acids. The germline CDR1 and CDR2 sequences are SGHRS and YFSETQ. V dropped 0 bases and J dropped 10 bases, with 11 bases sitting between them. CDR3 loop: CASSLEWGVEQFF. CDR3 in DNA: TGCGCCAGCAGCTTGGAGTGGGGAGTGGAGCAGTTCTTC.

This rearrangement joins TRBV3-1 (or the pseudogene TRBV3-2) to TRBJ2-3; TRBD1 aligns across 7 bases. The trim removed 0 bases at V and 7 bases at J, leaving 16 bases unmatched. This CDR3 is built from 18 residues. Germline V gene lookup returns CDR1 LGHDT and CDR2 YNNKEL (reference sequence). The CDR3, as DNA: TGTGCCAGCAGCCAAGAATGGTCACCCGGGACAGACAAAAATACGCAGTATTTT. Encoded protein: CASSQEWSPGTDKNTQYF.

J is TRBJ2-2 and V is TRBV5-1, with D possibly matching TRBD2 (5 bases). Germline CDR1 SGHRS, CDR2 YFSETQ. Trimming stripped 1 base from V and 0 bases from J, with 13 bases between. The CDR3 extends over 17 amino acids. Here the CDR3 reads CASSLRPGGPNTGELFF. In DNA form, the CDR3 reads TGCGCCAGCAGCTTGAGGCCAGGAGGACCGAACACCGGGGAGCTGTTTTTT.

This chain connects TRBV10-3 to TRBJ2-7; weak D call: TRBD1 (5 bases). CDR3 length: 11 amino acids. V lost 5 bases to trimming and J lost 4 bases, with 6 bases between them. Germline V gives CDR1 ENHRY, CDR2 SYGVKD. CDR3 loop: CAISNRYEQYF. The CDR3 coding sequence is TGTGCCATCAGTAACAGGTACGAGCAGTACTTC.

The chain is built from TRBV10-1 and TRBJ2-7; 7 bases fit TRBD1. In germline, CDR1 is WNHNN, CDR2 SYGVQD (reference sequence). This CDR3 comprises 13 residues. The junction had 8 bases not matched to a gene; V was cut back by 4 bases and J by 8 bases. Written as DNA, the CDR3 is TGCGCCAGCAGTGCCGACAGGGCGGCGAAGCAGTACTTC. Encoded protein: CASSADRAAKQYF.

The rearrangement uses TRBV7-2 and TRBJ1-4; D perhaps matches TRBD1 (5 bases). CDR1 and CDR2 (germline): SGHTA, FQGNSA. V was shortened by 3 bases and J by 4 bases, with 9 bases between the two germline ends. The CDR3 covers 14 residues. CDR3 nucleotide sequence: TGTGCCAGCAGCTTGGGGGGGGGTAATGAAAAACTGTTTTTT. Protein sequence: CASSLGGGNEKLFF.

The rearrangement links TRBV7-9 to TRBJ1-6; D gene ambiguous. This CDR3 spans 13 amino acids. Germline V gene lookup returns CDR1 SEHNR and CDR2 FQNEAQ (reference sequence). V was cut by 3 bases and J by 7 bases, with 7 bases left in between. CDR3 protein: CASSFMENSPLHF. CDR3 coding DNA: TGTGCCAGCAGCTTCATGGAAAATTCACCCCTCCACTTT.

The chain has TRBV11-2 and TRBJ2-2; 13 positions match TRBD2. V trimming: 6 bases; J trimming: 7 bases; junction bases outside the gene matches: 8. Germline V gene sequence: CDR1 SGHAT, CDR2 FQNNGV. The CDR3 has 16 residues. In DNA form, the CDR3 reads TGTGCCAGCAGGCGGACTAGCGGGAGTCAGGGCGGGGAGCTGTTTTTT. This codes for CASRRTSGSQGGELFF.

Only a few counts were recorded for this clone. The rearrangement joins TRBV19 to TRBJ1-1; TRBD1 might be the D (5 bases). CDR1 LNHDA and CDR2 SQIVND come from the germline V gene (reference sequence). This CDR3 has 13 residues. Trimming removed 7 bases from V and 4 bases from J, with 13 bases in between. CDR3 sequence: CASIGGLSTEAFF. Here the CDR3 DNA reads TGTGCCAGTATCGGGGGTTTGAGCACTGAAGCTTTCTTT.

The chain couples TRBV19 to TRBJ1-5; no clear D gene. Looked up from germline, CDR1 is LNHDA and CDR2 is SQIVND (reference sequence). V was pared by 3 bases and J by 7 bases, with 10 bases between. This CDR3 comprises 13 residues. The CDR3 region is CASSILLGQPQHF. The CDR3 DNA is TGTGCCAGTAGTATTCTCCTAGGACAGCCCCAGCATTTT.

The J gene is TRBJ2-1, the V gene TRBV4-3; the D gene is possibly TRBD2 (5 bases). V was cut by 2 bases and J by 3 bases, with 11 bases left in between. Germline lookup yields CDR1 LGHNA and CDR2 YSLEER. CDR3 length: 15 residues. The CDR3 region is CASSQKAEFYNEQFF. For the CDR3, the DNA is TGCGCCAGCAGCCAAAAAGCGGAGTTCTACAATGAGCAGTTCTTC.

This chain uses TRBV5-5 with TRBJ1-4; D not certain. CDR3 size: 14 residues. CDR1 and CDR2 from the germline V gene are SGHKS and YYEKEE (reference sequence). The V and J ends lost 1 base and 3 bases respectively, with 7 bases between them. For the CDR3, the DNA is TGTGCCAGCAGCTTGAGGTGGGCTAATGAAAAACTGTTTTTT. Protein sequence: CASSLRWANEKLFF.

V is TRBV14 and J is TRBJ2-3; D not resolved. This CDR3 region has 11 residues. Per germline, CDR1 SGHDN and CDR2 FVKESK. Trimming cost V 4 bases and J 5 bases, with 4 bases left between them. The CDR3 loop is CASSLIDTQYF. The CDR3 bases are TGTGCCAGCAGCCTGATAGATACGCAGTATTTT.

The chain carries TRBV19 and TRBJ1-5; 7 bases are shared with TRBD1. Losses at the gene ends were 3 bases for V and 1 base for J; bases not matched to a gene: 3. This CDR3 contains 15 residues. The V gene's germline CDR1 is LNHDA and CDR2 SQIVND (reference sequence). The CDR3 is CASSMGTDSNQPQHF. The CDR3, as DNA: TGTGCCAGTAGTATGGGGACAGACAGCAATCAGCCCCAGCATTTT.